Following are 5 T cell receptor beta chains from one sample sequenced in a study of blood T cell repertoires in COVID-19. This table comes from immunoSEQ multiplex PCR, and its TCRdb copy is limited to in-frame clones, with some not included. The sample has 95,000 to 150,000 clones, 84% seen once. The sequenced material came from PBMCs or T cells enriched from blood (not recorded which). The receptors here all came from a woman aged 25 to 45 who had recovered from COVID-19.

The gene calls are TRBV4-1 and TRBJ1-1; weak D call: TRBD1 (5 bases). V gave up 1 base and J gave up 0 bases, with 12 bases separating them. Germline CDR1 and CDR2: MGHRA and YSYEKL. CDR3 length equals 16 residues. The CDR3 reads CASSQVQGYMNTEAFF. Written as DNA, the CDR3 is TGCGCCAGCAGCCAAGTCCAGGGATACATGAACACTGAAGCTTTCTTT.

The chain uses TRBV28 and TRBJ2-1; 9 nucleotides agree with TRBD2. CDR3 length: 15 residues. The V gene end was trimmed by 5 bases and the J gene end by 4 bases; junction bases not matched to a gene: 6. The germline gives CDR1 MDHEN, CDR2 SYDVKM. CDR3 protein: CASSPGTSRYNEQFF. The CDR3 nucleotides read TGTGCCAGCAGTCCCGGGACTAGCCGTTACAATGAGCAGTTCTTC.

This sequence joins TRBV11-3 and TRBJ2-2; TRBD1 is a possible D gene (5 bases). This CDR3 contains 14 residues. V was pared by 8 bases and J by 3 bases, with 13 bases between. Germline V CDR1 and CDR2: SGHNT, YENEEA. CDR3 DNA sequence: TGTGCCAGCTCCAGGGTTGAGGACACCGGGGAGCTGTTTTTT. Its translation is CASSRVEDTGELFF.

The gene calls are TRBV27 and TRBJ1-5; TRBD1 matches 8 bases. Germline CDR1 and CDR2: MNHEY and SMNVEV (reference sequence). The junction had 7 bases not matched to a gene; V was cut back by 5 bases and J by 4 bases. This CDR3 has 15 amino acids. CDR3: CASSPLDRGNQPQHF. The CDR3, as DNA: TGTGCCAGCAGTCCGCTAGACAGGGGAAATCAGCCCCAGCATTTT.

This chain uses TRBV19 with TRBJ2-7; possible D gene TRBD1, 8 bases. CDR3 size: 15 residues. Germline-derived CDR1 and CDR2 are LNHDA and SQIVND (reference sequence). With 6 bases removed from V and 9 bases from J, the gap between germline ends came to 24 bases. CDR3 DNA sequence: TGTGCCAGTAGAAGGGGGGGACAGGCGGACGGTGGGCAGTACTTC. Protein sequence: CASRRGGQADGGQYF.